The 10 T cell receptor beta chains given below trace back to one sample, sequenced in a study of blood T cell repertoires in COVID-19. Only in-frame clones appear in the TCRdb table, and some are missing; sequencing was by immunoSEQ multiplex PCR. The top ten hold 9.5% to 10% of the sample, which has about 98,000 clones, approximately 84% seen once. The sample consisted of peripheral blood. The receptors shown here come from a man aged 40-49 years with active or convalescent COVID-19.

The chain is built from TRBV5-4 and TRBJ2-2; 8 nucleotides align to TRBD2. V was clipped by 0 bases and J by 6 bases; unmatched bases: 10. CDR1 is SGHNT and CDR2 is YYREEE in the germline V gene (reference sequence). CDR3 length: 17 residues. CDR3 bases: TGTGCCAGCAGCTTGGGCGGCCTAGCGGGCGGTGCCGGGGAGCTGTTTTTT. This sequence encodes CASSLGGLAGGAGELFF.

The chain combines TRBV7-9 with TRBJ2-5, with 8 bases matching TRBD2. Unmatched junction bases numbered 7, after V lost 5 bases and J lost 5 bases. This CDR3 spans 14 amino acids. CDR1 is SEHNR and CDR2 is FQNEAQ in the germline V gene (reference sequence). The CDR3 reads CASSNPSGRETQYF. The CDR3 DNA follows: TGTGCCAGCAGCAACCCTAGCGGGCGGGAGACCCAGTACTTC.

This chain uses TRBV6-6 with TRBJ2-7, with TRBD2 matching over 10 bases. The CDR3 has 15 amino acids. Germline values: CDR1 MNHNY, CDR2 SVGAGI (reference sequence). Trimming cost V 6 bases and J 0 bases; bases outside gene matches: 5. The CDR3 DNA follows: TGTGCCAGCAGGCCCGCTAGCGGGGGCTCCTACGAGCAGTACTTC. Amino acid sequence: CASRPASGGSYEQYF.

This clone was recorded once. The J gene is TRBJ2-1, the V gene TRBV19; possibly TRBD2 for D (5 bases). The CDR3 loop spans 14 amino acids. V was trimmed by 5 bases and J by 8 bases, leaving 16 bases between them. Germline CDR1 and CDR2: LNHDA and SQIVND (reference sequence). This chain's CDR3 is CASSLSALSHEQFF. The CDR3 coding sequence is TGTGCCAGTAGTCTTAGCGCCCTTTCCCATGAGCAGTTCTTC.

J is TRBJ2-5 and V is TRBV9; 9 positions match TRBD2. The length of the CDR3 is 17 residues. With 1 base clipped from V and 5 bases from J, the junction kept 12 bases outside the gene matches. Germline loops: CDR1 SGDLS, CDR2 YYNGEE. CDR3 nucleotides: TGTGCCAGCAGCGTATCTAGCGGGGCACTGGGTGAGGAGACCCAGTACTTC. The encoded protein is CASSVSSGALGEETQYF.

The chain has TRBV7-2 and TRBJ2-7; 8 nucleotides align to TRBD1. The J segment lost 6 bases and the V segment lost 3 bases, leaving 13 bases of the junction unmatched. Germline V gene sequence: CDR1 SGHTA, CDR2 FQGNSA. CDR3 length: 16 residues. The CDR3 nucleotides read TGTGCCAGCAGCTTTTTCACCGGACAGGGATCGGGCGAGCAGTACTTC. It encodes CASSFFTGQGSGEQYF. The whole variable domain, remainder taken from reference TRBV7-2 and TRBJ2-7, is GAGVSQSPSNKVTEKGKDVELRCDPISGHTALYWYRQSLGQGLEFLIYFQGNSAPDKSGLPSDRFSAERTGGSVSTLTIQRTQQEDSAVYLCASSFFTGQGSGEQYFGPGTRLTVT.

This clone was seen just once. The V and J genes are TRBV2 and TRBJ1-3, with no clear D. Germline V gene sequence: CDR1 SNHLY, CDR2 FYNNEI. CDR3 size: 16 residues. V lost 3 bases, J lost 0 bases, and 12 bases lay in between. The CDR3 sequence is CASSEQSGFSGNTIYF. The CDR3 nucleotides read TGTGCCAGCAGTGAGCAGTCCGGGTTCTCTGGAAACACCATATATTTT. Using reference TRBV2 and TRBJ1-3 for the parts outside the CDR3, the full variable domain is EPEVTQTPSHQVTQMGQEVILRCVPISNHLYFYWYRQILGQKVEFLVSFYNNEISEKSEIFDDQFSVERPDGSNFTLKIRSTKLEDSAMYFCASSEQSGFSGNTIYFGEGSWLTVV.

The genes are TRBV7-2 and TRBJ1-1; 7 bases match TRBD1. The CDR3 runs to 16 residues. V lost 4 bases and J lost 2; bases outside the gene matches: 10. The V gene's germline CDR1 is SGHTA and CDR2 FQGNSA. CDR3 amino acids: CASSWTAGGFNTEAFF. The CDR3 nucleotides read TGTGCCAGCAGCTGGACGGCAGGGGGGTTTAACACTGAAGCTTTCTTT. Based on the CDR3 plus reference TRBV7-2 and TRBJ1-1, the full variable domain is GAGVSQSPSNKVTEKGKDVELRCDPISGHTALYWYRQSLGQGLEFLIYFQGNSAPDKSGLPSDRFSAERTGGSVSTLTIQRTQQEDSAVYLCASSWTAGGFNTEAFFGQGTRLTVV.

This chain connects TRBV12-5 to TRBJ1-5, with 10 positions matching TRBD1. J lost 2 bases, V lost 7 bases, and 11 bases had no gene match. The germline V gene encodes CDR1 LGHNT and CDR2 FRNRAP. The CDR3 loop spans 17 amino acids. The DNA for the CDR3 is TGTGCTAGTGCCCCTGTGACAGGGGGCTCTGGCAATCAGCCCCAGCATTTT. Encoded protein: CASAPVTGGSGNQPQHF.

The chain uses TRBV6-1 and TRBJ2-4; D unclear. There are 16 residues in the CDR3. In germline, CDR1 is MNHNS, CDR2 SASEGT. Trimming cost V 2 bases and J 0 bases, with 11 bases left between them. DNA of the CDR3: TGTGCCAGCAGTGAATTGAACAATATAGCCAAAAACATTCAGTACTTC. It encodes CASSELNNIAKNIQYF.